This TCR beta chain was captured in a study of response to subunit inactivated influenza vaccine. With respect to this clonotype: The antigen remains undetermined.

The study, taken as a whole, reports: A suggestion made by the authors is that each seasonal influenza vaccination recruits few new T cells.

Per germline, CDR1 DFQATT and CDR2 SNEGSKA (reference sequence). This CDR3 comprises 16 residues. V dropped 0 bases and J dropped 3; count of bases not matched to a gene: 9. TCRdb re-called the RT-PCR reads through MiXCR, storing one row per CDR3 protein. The sample lists 650,000 or so distinct CDR3 sequences, around 15% occurring once. Sequencing was performed on PBMCs from blood, taken less than 15 days before vaccination. The sequence was obtained from a man aged 50 or older who received an inactivated influenza vaccine. The J gene is TRBJ2-3, the V gene TRBV20-1; 7 bases align to TRBD2. This CDR3 reads CSARDTLGGKTDTQYF. CDR3 nucleotides: TGCAGTGCTAGAGATACGCTGGGGGGGAAAACAGATACGCAGTATTTT.